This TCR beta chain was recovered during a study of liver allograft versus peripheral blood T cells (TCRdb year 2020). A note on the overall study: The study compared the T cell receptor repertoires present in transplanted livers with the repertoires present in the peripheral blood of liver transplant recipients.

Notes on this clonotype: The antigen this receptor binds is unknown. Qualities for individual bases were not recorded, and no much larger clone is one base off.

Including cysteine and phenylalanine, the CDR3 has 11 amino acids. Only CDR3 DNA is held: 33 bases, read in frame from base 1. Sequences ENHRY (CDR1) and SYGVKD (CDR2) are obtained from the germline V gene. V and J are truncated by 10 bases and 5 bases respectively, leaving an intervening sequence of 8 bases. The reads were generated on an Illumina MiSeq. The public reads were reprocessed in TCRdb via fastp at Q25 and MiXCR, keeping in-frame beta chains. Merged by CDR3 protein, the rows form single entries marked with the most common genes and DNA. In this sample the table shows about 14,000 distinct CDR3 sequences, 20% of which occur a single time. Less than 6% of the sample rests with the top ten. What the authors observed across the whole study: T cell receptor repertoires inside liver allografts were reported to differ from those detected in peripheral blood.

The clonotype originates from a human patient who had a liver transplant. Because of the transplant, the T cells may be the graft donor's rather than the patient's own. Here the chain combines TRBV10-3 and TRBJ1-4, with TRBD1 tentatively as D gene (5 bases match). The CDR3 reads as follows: CATQGNEKLFF. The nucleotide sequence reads TGTGCCACTCAGGGAAATGAAAAACTGTTTTTT.